This T cell receptor (beta chain) was recovered during a study of blood T cells in healthy people across ages. The CDR3 loop spans 12 amino acids. Healthy Caucasian individuals from Russia aged 6 to 90 served as donors. Study results and caveats: Age showed a roughly linear inverse relationship with TCR beta diversity per million T cells.

Alongside a J-beta primer mix, a sample-barcoded 5' primer served in a second PCR lasting roughly 6 to 11 cycles. Each CDR3 protein is one row after TCRdb ran MiXCR on the 5' RACE reads. Of under 1,100,000 distinct CDR3 sequences listed, roughly 24% are singletons. This clonotype appeared a few times. Its antigen is still unknown. The same specimen was also included in a second study, on T cells of mothers and their children. That source adds: Related pairs of mothers and children showed slightly higher, non-significant overlap versus unrelated pairs.

The source of this sequence is a girl aged 2 to 10 in good health. Sequences were obtained from blood. The chain couples TRBV12-3 or TRBV12-4 to TRBJ2-7, with D possibly TRBD1 on 5 matching bases. Matching the DNA end better, TRBJ2-1 makes the J call doubtful. The CDR3 coding sequence is TGTGCCAGCAGAATAGGGGCTGATGAGCAGTTCTTC. Protein product: CASRIGADEQFF.